This T cell receptor (beta chain) stems from a study of technical replicates of blood from a handful of donors. Germline V lookup: CDR1 MGHRA, CDR2 YSYEKL. V lost 1 base and J 4 bases, leaving 13 bases between the germline ends. CDR3 length: 16 residues. Data came from immunoSEQ multiplex PCR; TCRdb stores just in-frame clones and leaves some out. The sample lists some 71,000 clones, 95% to 98% occurring once. The chain employs TRBV4-1 and TRBJ1-4; D is ambiguous. This TCR came from a human donor in good health. Material for sequencing was T cells isolated from PBMCs. Written as DNA, the CDR3 is TGCGCCAGCAGCCAAGGGCAGCGCATGGATAATGAAAAACTGTTTTTT. Translation: CASSQGQRMDNEKLFF.